The 27 T cell receptor beta chains in this list originate from one sample, sequenced in a study of T cells expressing NK-cell markers. TCRdb reprocessed the 5' RACE reads and keeps a single row for each CDR3 protein, giving no DNA. This repertoire includes roughly 160,000 distinct CDR3 sequences. The source material was blood T cells: a sorted CD56 or NKG2C T cell subset, CD4+ or CD8+ T cells, or bulk PBMC T cells (not recorded which). The receptors stem from a man between 18 and 69 years old in good health.

The rearrangement joins TRBV4-2 to TRBJ2-1; TCRdb gives TRBD1 as the D gene, but with no DNA this cannot be confirmed. Germline V gives CDR1 LGHNA, CDR2 YNFKEQ. The CDR3 consists of 15 residues. Here the CDR3 reads CASSPGTDSYNEQFF.

This chain links TRBV6-5 with TRBJ2-1. Germline-derived CDR1 and CDR2 are MNHEY and SVGAGI. CDR3 length equals 14 residues. The CDR3 here is CASSYTVVRNEQFF.

The J gene is TRBJ1-4, the V gene TRBV9; TCRdb designates TRBD1, a call that cannot be tested without DNA. The CDR3 covers 15 residues. The germline V gene encodes CDR1 SGDLS and CDR2 YYNGEE. CDR3: CASSAAGTGREKLFF.

The chain links TRBV28 to TRBJ1-2. The CDR3 loop spans 12 amino acids. Germline CDR1 is MDHEN and CDR2 is SYDVKM. This CDR3 reads CASRRRTGGYTF.

This sequence joins TRBV5-1 and TRBJ1-6; TCRdb picks TRBD1, but there is no DNA to check that call. The CDR3 has 16 amino acids. CDR1 and CDR2 (germline): SGHRS, YFSETQ. This CDR3 reads CASRTGGSWGTSPLHF. Drawing the rest from reference TRBV5-1 and TRBJ1-6, the complete variable domain is KAGVTQTPRYLIKTRGQQVTLSCSPISGHRSVSWYQQTPGQGLQFLFEYFSETQRNKGNFPGRFSGRQFSNSRSEMNVSTLELGDSALYLCASRTGGSWGTSPLHFGNGTRLTVT.

V and J are TRBV6-1 and TRBJ2-7; TCRdb lists TRBD2, though no DNA is available to test this call. CDR1 MNHNS and CDR2 SASEGT come from the germline V gene. This CDR3 spans 15 amino acids. CDR3 in amino acids: CASSESTSGGYEQYF.

This rearrangement joins TRBV28 to TRBJ2-7; the D call from TCRdb, TRBD1, cannot be confirmed without DNA. This CDR3 spans 15 amino acids. CDR1 and CDR2 (germline): MDHEN, SYDVKM. Here the CDR3 reads CASSLSGTGVYEQYF.

The V gene is TRBV6-1, the J gene TRBJ1-3. The CDR3 contains 14 residues. Germline V gives CDR1 MNHNS, CDR2 SASEGT. CDR3 sequence reads: CASSEAEVGNTIYF.

V gene TRBV12-3 or TRBV12-4 combines with J gene TRBJ2-1; TCRdb designates TRBD2, a call that cannot be tested without DNA. CDR3 size: 17 residues. CDR3 region: CASSHRAGSKSYNEQFF.

The rearrangement joins TRBV12-3 or TRBV12-4 to TRBJ2-2. The CDR3 extends over 18 amino acids. The CDR3: CASSFGQELVTDTGELFF.

This chain uses TRBV13 with TRBJ2-3. CDR1 and CDR2 (germline): PRHDT, FYEKMQ (reference sequence). The CDR3 sequence is 11 residues long. CDR3 loop: CASSFGSSQYF. The entire variable domain, with the rest obtained from reference TRBV13 and TRBJ2-3, is as follows: AAGVIQSPRHLIKEKRETATLKCYPIPRHDTVYWYQQGPGQDPQFLISFYEKMQSDKGSIPDRFSAQQFSDYHSELNMSSLELGDSALYFCASSFGSSQYFGPGTRLTVL.

The CDR3 here is CASSQDSAGSETQYF. The chain has TRBV4-1 and TRBJ2-5; TCRdb names TRBD2, which stays unverified in the absence of DNA. Germline CDR1 MGHRA, CDR2 YSYEKL. This CDR3 has 15 amino acids.

CDR3 protein: CASSPGASSTDTQYF. The chain couples TRBV7-2 to TRBJ2-3; with no DNA, the TCRdb D assignment of TRBD1 cannot be verified. This CDR3 has 15 amino acids. Germline V gene sequence: CDR1 SGHTA, CDR2 FQGNSA.

The chain has TRBV7-9 and TRBJ2-1; the TCRdb call, TRBD2, lacks DNA for checking. Germline-derived CDR1 and CDR2 are SEHNR and FQNEAQ (reference sequence). The CDR3 loop spans 13 amino acids. The CDR3 sequence: CASSIGTSLEQFF.

The chain employs TRBV7-3 and TRBJ2-7; the D call from TCRdb, TRBD1, cannot be confirmed without DNA. In germline, CDR1 is SGHTA, CDR2 FQGTGA. The CDR3 contains 15 residues. This CDR3 is CASSPLAGGIYEQYF.

The chain carries TRBV6-5 and TRBJ2-7; the TRBD1 assignment by TCRdb is unverifiable without DNA. The germline V gene has CDR1 MNHEY and CDR2 SVGAGI. The CDR3 is 17 residues long. CDR3 in amino acids: CASSYSKPGTETYEQYF.

The rearrangement joins TRBV2 to TRBJ2-7; TCRdb selects TRBD1, and the lack of DNA leaves this call unchecked. The germline CDR1 and CDR2 sequences are SNHLY and FYNNEI. The length of the CDR3 is 16 residues. The CDR3 sequence: CASTPGRHYSSYEQYF.

The rearrangement joins TRBV4-2 to TRBJ1-2; TCRdb picks TRBD1, but there is no DNA to check that call. Germline CDR1 LGHNA, CDR2 YNFKEQ. CDR3 length: 14 residues. The CDR3 spells CASSQGQGKGGYTF.

This chain uses TRBV7-2 with TRBJ2-3; TCRdb designates TRBD2, a call that cannot be tested without DNA. Germline V lookup: CDR1 SGHTA, CDR2 FQGNSA. This CDR3 is 17 amino acids long. The CDR3 sequence is CASSLAPSGVSTDTQYF.

The chain links TRBV29-1 to TRBJ1-2; no DNA is available, so the TRBD1 call from TCRdb remains unchecked. There are 13 residues in the CDR3. Germline loops: CDR1 SQVTM, CDR2 ANQGSEA. The CDR3 is CSVGKWGSGGYTF. The full variable domain, with the rest looked up from reference TRBV29-1 and TRBJ1-2, is SAVISQKPSRDICQRGTSLTIQCQVDSQVTMMFWYRQQPGQSLTLIATANQGSEATYESGFVIDKFPISRPNLTFSTLTVSNMSPEDSSIYLCSVGKWGSGGYTFGSGTRLTVV.

V gene TRBV2 combines with J gene TRBJ2-5; TCRdb calls TRBD1, which cannot be checked without DNA. The germline gives CDR1 SNHLY, CDR2 FYNNEI. The CDR3 is made up of 14 amino acids. Here the CDR3 reads CASRRRGEKETQYF. Full variable domain (rest looked up from reference TRBV2 and TRBJ2-5): EPEVTQTPSHQVTQMGQEVILRCVPISNHLYFYWYRQILGQKVEFLVSFYNNEISEKSEIFDDQFSVERPDGSNFTLKIRSTKLEDSAMYFCASRRRGEKETQYFGPGTRLLVL.

The rearrangement links TRBV5-6 to TRBJ2-1; TCRdb's D call of TRBD2 is untestable without DNA. The CDR3 extends over 13 amino acids. The germline gives CDR1 SGHDT, CDR2 YYEEEE. The CDR3 reads CASSLESSFEQFF. Full variable domain (rest looked up from reference TRBV5-6 and TRBJ2-1): DAGVTQSPTHLIKTRGQQVTLRCSPKSGHDTVSWYQQALGQGPQFIFQYYEEEERQRGNFPDRFSGHQFPNYSSELNVNALLLGDSALYLCASSLESSFEQFFGPGTRLTVL.

This sequence joins TRBV12-3 or TRBV12-4 and TRBJ1-1; TCRdb's D call, TRBD1, is unchecked because there is no DNA. The CDR3 runs to 14 residues. The CDR3 region is CASSLIGGYTEAFF.

The rearrangement links TRBV13 to TRBJ1-1. Germline V gene data show CDR1 as PRHDT and CDR2 as FYEKMQ (reference sequence). This CDR3 is 15 amino acids long. The CDR3 loop reads CASSLDGPASTEAFF.

CDR3 loop: CSVAATGTSDYGYTF. The genes are TRBV29-1 and TRBJ1-2; without DNA, the TCRdb call of TRBD1 cannot be checked. The length of the CDR3 is 15 residues. CDR1 and CDR2 from the germline V gene are SQVTM and ANQGSEA.

The chain uses TRBV5-6 and TRBJ2-1; the D call of TRBD2 rests on TCRdb alone, since no DNA is present to check it. Per the germline V gene, CDR1 is SGHDT and CDR2 is YYEEEE. This CDR3 comprises 14 residues. CDR3 sequence reads: CASSPSSGWHEQFF.

The rearrangement joins TRBV6-4 to TRBJ2-3; as DNA is missing, the TRBD1 call by TCRdb cannot be tested. Per the germline V gene, CDR1 is MRHNA and CDR2 is SNTAGT. There are 17 residues in the CDR3. The CDR3 protein is CASSDQPGGGPSDTQYF.